This TCR beta chain was observed in a study of blood T cells in healthy people across ages. Trimming removed 4 bases at V and 0 bases at J, with 16 bases between. CDR1 and CDR2 (germline): SGDLS, YYNGEE. This CDR3 comprises 16 residues. Primers used in a second PCR of about 6 to 12 cycles were a sample-barcoded 5' primer and a J-beta primer mix. TCRdb re-analysed the 5' RACE reads in MiXCR, keeping a single row per CDR3 protein. Among under 800,000 distinct CDR3 sequences, approximately 39% were seen once, and the ten largest hold 20% to 25%. Every sample yielded at least 6.5 million isolated PBMCs. Study-wide points: Nothing was known about donor CMV status, and this possibly confounded expanded clonotype changes. Higher diversity and more naive CD4+ cells were features of long-lived donors, compared to aged donors.

This clonotype was seen a handful of times. Its antigen remains unknown. The V gene is TRBV9, the J gene TRBJ1-2, with TRBD1 as a possible D gene (6 bases). Sequencing was done on a sample of blood. This receptor was taken from a woman aged 60-75 years in good health. The CDR3 DNA sequence: TGTGCCAGCAGCCCCCCAGGGGTTGTCACTAACTATGGCTACACCTTC. It codes for CASSPPGVVTNYGYTF.